One and the same sample provided the 10 T cell receptor beta chains below, sequenced in a study of T cells after yellow fever vaccination. TCRdb re-analysed the 5' RACE reads in MiXCR, keeping a single row per CDR3 protein. Of roughly 300,000 distinct CDR3 sequences in the sample, approximately 7% were seen once. The specimen was PBMCs, collected approximately 40 days after the first yellow fever vaccination. These receptors were obtained from a man aged 18 to 29 who received the YFV17D yellow fever vaccine.

On this clonotype: The junction departs from the called germline gene at one end, perhaps through a read error. V and J are TRBV7-7 and TRBJ2-1; 7 bases agree with TRBD1. This CDR3 spans 13 amino acids. Germline CDR1 is SSHAT and CDR2 is FNYEAQ (reference sequence). This chain's CDR3 is CASRHRTGIEQFF. The DNA for the CDR3 is TGTGCTAGCAGGCATAGGACAGGAATTGAGCAGTTCTTC.

This clonotype came up a few times. This rearrangement joins TRBV27 to TRBJ2-5; TRBD2 matches at 10 bases. In germline, CDR1 is MNHEY, CDR2 SMNVEV (reference sequence). V shed 7 bases, J shed 5 bases, and the junction held 7 bases outside the gene matches. This CDR3 region has 14 residues. CDR3: CASTSGGVWETQYF. Written as DNA, the CDR3 is TGTGCCAGCACTAGCGGGGGCGTCTGGGAGACCCAGTACTTC.

This clonotype occurred a few times. J is TRBJ2-6 and V is TRBV30; D remains ambiguous. Deletions cut 0 bases from V and 0 bases from J, with 9 bases between. The CDR3 runs 16 residues. Per germline, CDR1 GTSNPN and CDR2 SVGIG (reference sequence). The CDR3 reads CAWSVFEVSGANVLTF. The CDR3 DNA sequence: TGTGCCTGGAGTGTATTTGAGGTCTCTGGGGCCAACGTCCTGACTTTC.

The chain uses TRBV15 and TRBJ2-3; the D gene is possibly TRBD2 (7 bases). This CDR3 spans 16 amino acids. V lost 5 bases and J lost 1, with 16 bases in between. Germline loops: CDR1 LNHNV, CDR2 YYDKDF (reference sequence). CDR3 protein: CATSLGGRGRTDTQYF. CDR3 sequence (DNA): TGTGCCACCAGCCTGGGTGGGCGGGGGCGCACAGATACGCAGTATTTT.

This clonotype was counted only a few times. V and J are TRBV19 and TRBJ1-2; D unclear. The germline V gene has CDR1 LNHDA and CDR2 SQIVND (reference sequence). The V gene lost 5 bases and the J gene lost 1 base, with 17 bases spanning the gap. The length of the CDR3 is 16 residues. The CDR3 coding sequence is TGTGCCAGTAGTCGTGCAGGCCGACTCCTTAACTATGGCTACACCTTC. Translating it yields CASSRAGRLLNYGYTF.

This clonotype was seen a handful of times. This chain links TRBV4-1 with TRBJ2-5, with TRBD1 as a possible D gene (6 bases). Germline assignment: CDR1 MGHRA and CDR2 YSYEKL. This CDR3 region has 14 residues. Trimming cost V 0 bases and J 5 bases, with 10 bases left between them. The CDR3 nucleotides are TGCGCCAGCAGCCAAGACGCAGGGGTGGAGACCCAGTACTTC. It is translated as CASSQDAGVETQYF.

This clonotype was detected many times. The CDR3 DNA follows: TGCGCCAGCCGAACGGGACAACCCCCTGGGGCCAACGTCCTGACTTTC. Translating it yields CASRTGQPPGANVLTF. V and J are TRBV5-1 and TRBJ2-6; tentative D call: TRBD1 (6 bases). The CDR3 runs 16 residues. Looked up from germline, CDR1 is SGHRS and CDR2 is YFSETQ. The V gene lost 7 bases and the J gene lost 2 bases, with 16 bases spanning the gap.

This clonotype was seen ten or more times. V is TRBV27 and J is TRBJ1-2, with 8 bases aligning to TRBD1. The CDR3 is made up of 13 amino acids. V was clipped by 6 bases and J by 6 bases; unmatched bases: 6. The germline gives CDR1 MNHEY, CDR2 SMNVEV (reference sequence). CDR3 region: CASRRTGRDGYTF. CDR3 sequence (DNA): TGTGCCAGCAGGCGGACAGGGAGGGATGGCTACACCTTC.

CDR3 in amino acids: CSVGQAGANVLTF. In DNA form, the CDR3 reads TGCAGCGTCGGACAGGCTGGGGCCAACGTCCTGACTTTC. The chain uses TRBV29-1 and TRBJ2-6, with 7 bases that match TRBD1. V trimming: 6 bases; J trimming: 2 bases; junction bases outside the gene matches: 1. This CDR3 spans 13 amino acids. The germline V gene encodes CDR1 SQVTM and CDR2 ANQGSEA.

V gene TRBV7-8 combines with J gene TRBJ1-2; the D is unclear. Germline V lookup: CDR1 SGHVS, CDR2 FQNEAQ. V lost 0 bases and J 2 bases, leaving 13 bases between the germline ends. The CDR3 runs to 16 residues. CDR3 protein: CASSLAGRPLNYGYTF. In DNA form, the CDR3 reads TGTGCCAGCAGCTTAGCGGGCAGGCCTCTGAACTATGGCTACACCTTC. Filled out from reference TRBV7-8 and TRBJ1-2, the complete variable domain reads GAGVSQSPRYKVAKRGQDVALRCDPISGHVSLFWYQQALGQGPEFLTYFQNEAQLDKSGLPSDRFFAERPEGSVSTLKIQRTQQEDSAVYLCASSLAGRPLNYGYTFGSGTRLTVV.